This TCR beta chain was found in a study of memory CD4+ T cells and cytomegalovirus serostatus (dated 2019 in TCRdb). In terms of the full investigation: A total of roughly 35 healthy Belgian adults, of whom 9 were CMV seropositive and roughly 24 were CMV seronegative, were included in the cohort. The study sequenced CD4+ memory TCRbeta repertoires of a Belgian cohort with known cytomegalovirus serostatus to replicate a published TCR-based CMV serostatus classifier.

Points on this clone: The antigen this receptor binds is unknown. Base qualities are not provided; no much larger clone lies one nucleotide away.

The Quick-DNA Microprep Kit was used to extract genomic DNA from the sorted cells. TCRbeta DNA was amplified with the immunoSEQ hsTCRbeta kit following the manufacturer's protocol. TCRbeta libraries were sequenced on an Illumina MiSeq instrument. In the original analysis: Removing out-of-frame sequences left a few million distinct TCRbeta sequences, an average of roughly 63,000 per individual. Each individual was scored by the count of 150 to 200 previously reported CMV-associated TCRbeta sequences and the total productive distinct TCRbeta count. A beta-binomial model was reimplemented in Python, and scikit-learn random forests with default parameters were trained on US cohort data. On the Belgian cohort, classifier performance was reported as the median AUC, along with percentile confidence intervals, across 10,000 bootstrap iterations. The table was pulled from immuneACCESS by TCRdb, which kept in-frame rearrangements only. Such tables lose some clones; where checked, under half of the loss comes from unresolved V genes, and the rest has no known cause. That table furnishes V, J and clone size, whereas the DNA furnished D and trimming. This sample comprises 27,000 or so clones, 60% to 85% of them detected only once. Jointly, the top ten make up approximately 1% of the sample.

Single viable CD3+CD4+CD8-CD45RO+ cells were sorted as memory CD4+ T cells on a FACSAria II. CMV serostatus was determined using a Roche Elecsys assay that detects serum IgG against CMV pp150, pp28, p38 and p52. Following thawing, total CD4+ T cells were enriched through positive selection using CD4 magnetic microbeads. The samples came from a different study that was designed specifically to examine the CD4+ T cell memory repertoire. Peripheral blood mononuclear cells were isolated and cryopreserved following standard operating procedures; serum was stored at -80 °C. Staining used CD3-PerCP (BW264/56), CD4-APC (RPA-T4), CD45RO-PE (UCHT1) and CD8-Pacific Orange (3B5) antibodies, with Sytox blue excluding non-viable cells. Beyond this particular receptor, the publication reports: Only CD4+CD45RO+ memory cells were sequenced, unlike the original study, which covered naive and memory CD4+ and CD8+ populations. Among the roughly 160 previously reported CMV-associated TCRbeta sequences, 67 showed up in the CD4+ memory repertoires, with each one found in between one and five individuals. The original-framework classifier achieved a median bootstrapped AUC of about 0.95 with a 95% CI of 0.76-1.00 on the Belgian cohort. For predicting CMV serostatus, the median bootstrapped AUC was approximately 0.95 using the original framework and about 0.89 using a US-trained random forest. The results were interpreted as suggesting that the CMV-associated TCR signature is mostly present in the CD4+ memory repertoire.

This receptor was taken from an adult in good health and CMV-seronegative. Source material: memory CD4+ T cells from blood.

This receptor carries the CDR3 CASSPNPGTGGTQDGYTF. The DNA sequence is given as TGTGCCAGCTCACCCAATCCCGGGACAGGGGGCACTCAAGATGGCTACACCTTC. The chain is made from TRBV18 and TRBJ1-2, and TRBD1 matches 12 of the central bases. Sequences KGHSH (CDR1) and LQKENI (CDR2) are obtained from the germline V gene. Compared with germline, V lacks 3 bases and J lacks 6 bases; bases without a gene match: 14. From its cysteine to its phenylalanine, the CDR3 spans 18 amino acids. Only the CDR3 portion is preserved as DNA: 54 bases, with reading frame beginning at the first base.